The 13 T cell receptor beta chains below were found in one sample sequenced in a study of T cell responses to AZD1222 COVID-19 vaccine. The assay was immunoSEQ multiplex PCR, and TCRdb's table has in-frame clones only and misses some. The repertoire holds 95,000 to 110,000 clones, with roughly 86% as singletons. Specimen: peripheral blood, collected 28 days after the second dose of the MenACWY control vaccine. Receptors originate from an adult who received the MenACWY meningococcal vaccine as a control.

The J gene is TRBJ1-2, the V gene TRBV5-4; D is unclear. Per germline, CDR1 SGHNT and CDR2 YYREEE (reference sequence). Trimming removed 1 base from V and 3 bases from J, with 7 bases in between. This CDR3 comprises 13 residues. CDR3 DNA: TGTGCCAGCAGCTTGAATCGTGACTATGGCTACACCTTC. It codes for CASSLNRDYGYTF.

The rearrangement joins TRBV7-3 to TRBJ1-4; unclear D gene. The CDR3 spans 16 residues. Germline V lookup: CDR1 SGHTA, CDR2 FQGTGA. V shed 2 bases and J shed 0 bases, with 10 bases lying between them. The CDR3, as DNA: TGTGCCAGCAGCTTAGTCGGACCCGCAACTAATGAAAAACTGTTTTTT. Encoded protein: CASSLVGPATNEKLFF.

J is TRBJ1-2 and V is TRBV7-6; D perhaps matches TRBD1 (6 bases). Trimming cost V 5 bases and J 7 bases, with 23 bases left between them. CDR3 size: 16 residues. Germline assignment: CDR1 SGHVS and CDR2 FNYEAQ. The CDR3 spells CASSPTDYREVVGYTF. CDR3 DNA sequence: TGTGCCAGCAGCCCGACGGACTACAGGGAAGTGGTTGGCTACACCTTC.

This chain joins TRBV5-1 and TRBJ1-6, with TRBD1 matching 7 bases. The CDR3 has 15 amino acids. Germline V gives CDR1 SGHRS, CDR2 YFSETQ. After removal of 4 bases from V and 9 bases from J, the junction contained 10 bases not matched to a gene. CDR3 region: CASSPIAGDSSPLHF. The CDR3 region has the DNA TGCGCCAGCAGCCCTATAGCAGGGGACAGTTCACCCCTCCACTTT.

This rearrangement joins TRBV19 to TRBJ2-2; TRBD1 matches 7 bases. The V gene's germline CDR1 is LNHDA and CDR2 SQIVND (reference sequence). The CDR3 loop spans 19 amino acids. The trim removed 0 bases at V and 2 bases at J, leaving 12 bases unmatched. CDR3 protein: CASSIDQYRGVSNTGELFF. DNA of the CDR3: TGTGCCAGTAGTATAGACCAATACAGGGGCGTTTCTAACACCGGGGAGCTGTTTTTT.

The chain uses TRBV7-2 and TRBJ2-7, with 8 bases identical to TRBD1. Unmatched junction bases numbered 10, after V lost 5 bases and J lost 1 base. Per the germline V gene, CDR1 is SGHTA and CDR2 is FQGNSA. The CDR3 sequence is 16 residues long. CDR3 DNA sequence: TGTGCCAGCAGCGTGGACAGGGCAAGGGGTTCCTACGAGCAGTACTTC. Its protein is CASSVDRARGSYEQYF.

The chain joins TRBV10-2 to TRBJ1-6; maybe TRBD1 (5 bases). The V end lost 4 bases, the J end lost 10 bases, and 23 bases lay between the germline ends. Germline values: CDR1 WSHSY, CDR2 SAAADI. This CDR3 has 17 residues. CDR3 nucleotide sequence: TGCGCCAGCAGTGTTGAAGGGGCCGGGGTCCCTAGCTCACCCCTCCACTTT. This sequence encodes CASSVEGAGVPSSPLHF.

This clone was detected only a few times. Other nucleotide sequences from this sample produce the same CDR3. V usage is TRBV5-1 and J usage is TRBJ1-3; 9 bases match TRBD1. There are 14 residues in the CDR3. Germline CDR1 reads SGHRS; CDR2 reads YFSETQ. The ends lost 3 bases at V and 4 bases at J; junction bases unmatched: 2. The CDR3 DNA is TGCGCCAGCAGCTCACAGGGGGCAGGAAACACCATATATTTT. Protein: CASSSQGAGNTIYF. The whole variable domain, remainder taken from reference TRBV5-1 and TRBJ1-3, is KAGVTQTPRYLIKTRGQQVTLSCSPISGHRSVSWYQQTPGQGLQFLFEYFSETQRNKGNFPGRFSGRQFSNSRSEMNVSTLELGDSALYLCASSSQGAGNTIYFGEGSWLTVV.

The V gene is TRBV6-2 or TRBV6-3, the J gene TRBJ2-7; no reliable D call. CDR1 MNHEY and CDR2 SVGEGT come from the germline V gene. Trimming cost V 6 bases and J 3 bases, with 12 bases left between them. The CDR3 covers 13 residues. The CDR3 is CASSPGPYYEQYF. The CDR3 region has the DNA TGTGCCAGCAGCCCCGGGCCTTACTACGAGCAGTACTTC.

This clone turned up a few times. The V call is TRBV7-9, the J call TRBJ1-2; D gene ambiguous. The germline gives CDR1 SEHNR, CDR2 FQNEAQ (reference sequence). This CDR3 spans 13 amino acids. V lost 4 bases, J lost 8 bases, and 14 bases lay in between. CDR3 sequence: CASSSTIPMGYTF. The DNA of the CDR3 is TGTGCCAGCAGCTCAACAATTCCTATGGGCTACACCTTC. Filled out from reference TRBV7-9 and TRBJ1-2, the complete variable domain reads DTGVSQNPRHKITKRGQNVTFRCDPISEHNRLYWYRQTLGQGPEFLTYFQNEAQLEKSRLLSDRFSAERPKGSFSTLEIQRTEQGDSAMYLCASSSTIPMGYTFGSGTRLTVV.

The chain has TRBV29-1 and TRBJ2-4; D is uncertain. Germline CDR1 SQVTM, CDR2 ANQGSEA. Trimming pared 2 bases from V and 0 bases from J, leaving 11 bases between. The CDR3 has 15 residues. CDR3 in amino acids: CSVESLGLAKNIQYF. CDR3 DNA sequence: TGCAGCGTTGAAAGTTTAGGGCTAGCCAAAAACATTCAGTACTTC. The full variable domain, completed using reference TRBV29-1 and TRBJ2-4, is SAVISQKPSRDICQRGTSLTIQCQVDSQVTMMFWYRQQPGQSLTLIATANQGSEATYESGFVIDKFPISRPNLTFSTLTVSNMSPEDSSIYLCSVESLGLAKNIQYFGAGTRLSVL.

The CDR3 region has the DNA TGTGCCAGCAAAACGGCCGGGAGGTACACTGAAGCTTTCTTT. Its translation: CASKTAGRYTEAFF. This chain connects TRBV2 to TRBJ1-1; no clear D. With 7 bases removed from V and 3 bases from J, the gap between germline ends came to 15 bases. Germline CDR1 reads SNHLY; CDR2 reads FYNNEI. This CDR3 has 14 amino acids. Combining the CDR3 with reference TRBV2 and TRBJ1-1 gives the whole variable domain EPEVTQTPSHQVTQMGQEVILRCVPISNHLYFYWYRQILGQKVEFLVSFYNNEISEKSEIFDDQFSVERPDGSNFTLKIRSTKLEDSAMYFCASKTAGRYTEAFFGQGTRLTVV.

This clone came up a few times. The rearrangement joins TRBV19 to TRBJ1-2; the D gene is possibly TRBD1 (5 bases). Per germline, CDR1 LNHDA and CDR2 SQIVND (reference sequence). V was shortened by 6 bases and J by 8 bases, with 16 bases between the two germline ends. The CDR3 sequence is 13 residues long. CDR3 loop: CASRDHRLEGYTF. DNA for the CDR3: TGTGCCAGTAGGGATCACAGGCTCGAGGGCTACACCTTC.